Each of the 32 T cell receptor beta chains below was sequenced from the same sample in a study of blood T cell repertoires in COVID-19. This table comes from immunoSEQ multiplex PCR, and its TCRdb copy is limited to in-frame clones, with some not included. This sample carries tens of thousands of clones, approximately 91% of them seen once, and the ten largest clones take 2.9%. The specimen was peripheral blood. All receptors come from an elderly woman with acute or convalescent COVID-19.

The CDR3 region is CASSLGFLGEKETQYF. For the CDR3, the DNA is TGCGCCAGCAGCTTGGGATTTCTAGGGGAAAAAGAGACCCAGTACTTC. The V and J genes are TRBV5-1 and TRBJ2-5; D possibly corresponds to TRBD1 (5 bases). CDR1 and CDR2 from the germline V gene are SGHRS and YFSETQ. The CDR3 length is 16 residues. V was cut by 0 bases and J by 3 bases, with 15 bases left in between.

The rearrangement links TRBV30 to TRBJ1-1; 7 nucleotides align to TRBD1. Germline-derived CDR1 and CDR2 are GTSNPN and SVGIG (reference sequence). With 0 bases clipped from V and 1 base from J, the junction kept 2 bases outside the gene matches. The CDR3 covers 14 residues. As DNA, the CDR3 is TGTGCCTGGAGTGTCCAGGGGGGGAACACTGAAGCTTTCTTT. Translated, it gives CAWSVQGGNTEAFF.

The chain joins TRBV14 to TRBJ1-1; 7 nucleotides agree with TRBD1. Per the germline V gene, CDR1 is SGHDN and CDR2 is FVKESK. The CDR3 runs 14 residues. J gave up 6 bases and V 3 bases, and 7 bases lay outside the gene matches. The CDR3 DNA follows: TGTGCCAGCAGCCAGACAGGGTTGGGCGCTGAAGCTTTCTTT. It codes for CASSQTGLGAEAFF.

The V and J genes are TRBV5-1 and TRBJ1-1; D unresolved. The CDR3 runs 15 residues. Germline values: CDR1 SGHRS, CDR2 YFSETQ. Trimming shortened V by 4 bases and J by 1 base, and 14 bases separated the two germline ends. CDR3 in DNA: TGCGCCAGCAGCCCTGGGAGCGGGAGGAACACTGAAGCTTTCTTT. Amino acid sequence: CASSPGSGRNTEAFF.

The chain links TRBV6-1 to TRBJ2-7, with 10 bases identical to TRBD1. The V and J ends lost 3 bases and 2 bases, in that order; junction bases with no gene match: 4. The CDR3 is 15 amino acids. Germline V gene lookup returns CDR1 MNHNS and CDR2 SASEGT. The CDR3 is CASSDDRGPPYEQYF. CDR3 nucleotide sequence: TGTGCCAGCAGTGACGACAGGGGGCCCCCCTACGAGCAGTACTTC.

The chain is built from TRBV19 and TRBJ1-1; 7 bases fit TRBD1. Germline trimming cut 1 base from V and 4 bases from J; bases unmatched to any gene: 9. Germline CDR1 is LNHDA and CDR2 is SQIVND (reference sequence). This CDR3 has 16 residues. The CDR3 DNA sequence: TGTGCCAGTAGTATAGGGGACAGATTACCCCTCACTGAAGCTTTCTTT. Translated, it gives CASSIGDRLPLTEAFF.

J is TRBJ2-3 and V is TRBV3-1 (or the pseudogene TRBV3-2), with D unclear. V lost 0 bases to trimming and J lost 3 bases, with 13 bases between them. The CDR3 has 16 residues. Germline CDR1 and CDR2: LGHDT and YNNKEL (reference sequence). CDR3 coding DNA: TGTGCCAGCAGCCAAGACATGGGCGTTCGAACAGATACGCAGTATTTT. This gives the protein CASSQDMGVRTDTQYF.

The chain employs TRBV7-2 and TRBJ2-7, with D possibly matching TRBD2 (6 bases). This CDR3 is built from 15 residues. Trimming removed 4 bases at V and 0 bases at J, with 13 bases between. The germline V gene encodes CDR1 SGHTA and CDR2 FQGNSA. The CDR3 nucleotides read TGTGCCAGCAGCTCAATCAGGCGGGGCTCCTACGAGCAGTACTTC. This sequence encodes CASSSIRRGSYEQYF.

The rearrangement joins TRBV7-3 to TRBJ2-3; 12 nucleotides match TRBD2. This CDR3 contains 16 residues. Looked up from germline, CDR1 is SGHTA and CDR2 is FQGTGA. The V segment lost 5 bases and the J segment 7 bases; nucleotides outside the gene matches: 10. Here the CDR3 DNA reads TGTGCCAGCAGCCTCTCGACTAGCGGGGGAAGGTATACGCAGTATTTT. It yields the protein CASSLSTSGGRYTQYF.

The chain carries TRBV28 and TRBJ1-5; 8 bases are a match to TRBD1. Germline CDR1 is MDHEN and CDR2 is SYDVKM. This CDR3 is built from 18 residues. V lost 4 bases and J lost 1; bases outside the gene matches: 12. The CDR3 nucleotides are TGTGCCAGCAGTTACCCCCTTGGGGACAGGTTGAGCAATCAGCCCCAGCATTTT. Its protein product is CASSYPLGDRLSNQPQHF.

The chain recombines TRBV10-3 with TRBJ2-3; 10 nucleotides agree with TRBD1. The CDR3 is 14 amino acids. Germline lookup yields CDR1 ENHRY and CDR2 SYGVKD. The V and J ends lost 6 bases and 3 bases, in that order; junction bases with no gene match: 3. The CDR3 nucleotides read TGTGCCATCAGAGGGGACAGGGGAACAGATACGCAGTATTTT. Protein product: CAIRGDRGTDTQYF.

The chain recombines TRBV4-2 with TRBJ1-6; 7 positions match TRBD1. Germline V CDR1 and CDR2: LGHNA, YNFKEQ. The CDR3 contains 16 residues. The ends lost 1 base at V and 8 bases at J; junction bases unmatched: 8. The CDR3 sequence: CASSQGTGGSYSPLHF. The CDR3 DNA is TGTGCCAGCAGCCAAGGGACAGGCGGGTCTTATTCACCCCTCCACTTT.

The gene calls are TRBV6-2 or TRBV6-3 and TRBJ2-1; TRBD2 agrees at 14 bases. After removal of 5 bases from V and 6 bases from J, the junction contained 6 bases not matched to a gene. This CDR3 contains 16 residues. From germline, CDR1 is MNHEY and CDR2 SVGEGT. The CDR3 DNA is TGTGCCAGCAGTCTAGATGGACTAGCGGGAGGCAATGAGCAGTTCTTC. Amino acids: CASSLDGLAGGNEQFF.

This rearrangement joins TRBV6-2 or TRBV6-3 to TRBJ1-5; no firm D call. From germline, CDR1 is MNHEY and CDR2 SVGEGT. V was clipped by 5 bases and J by 2 bases, with 19 bases between them. The CDR3 consists of 17 residues. The CDR3 coding sequence is TGTGCCAGCAGTCCCCACGAGGGAAGGTCGGGCAATCAGCCCCAGCATTTT. It codes for CASSPHEGRSGNQPQHF.

The V call is TRBV11-2, the J call TRBJ2-7, with 9 nucleotides matching TRBD1. V lost 2 bases and J lost 5; bases outside the gene matches: 4. The CDR3 runs to 14 residues. The germline CDR1 and CDR2 sequences are SGHAT and FQNNGV. The CDR3 nucleotides read TGTGCCAGCAGCTTAAGTGGGACAGGGCACGAGCAGTACTTC. Encoded protein: CASSLSGTGHEQYF.

V is TRBV14 and J is TRBJ2-7; perhaps TRBD2 as D (5 bases). The CDR3 sequence is 17 residues long. With 0 bases removed from V and 3 bases from J, the gap between germline ends came to 18 bases. Germline CDR1 and CDR2: SGHDN and FVKESK. In DNA form, the CDR3 reads TGTGCCAGCAGCCAAGATATCCCCGCGGGCTGGGACTACGAGCAGTACTTC. Its protein is CASSQDIPAGWDYEQYF.

This chain uses TRBV12-3 or TRBV12-4 with TRBJ2-1; 9 bases line up with TRBD2. J was trimmed by 8 bases and V by 5 bases; bases with no gene match: 1. This CDR3 is built from 12 residues. The CDR3 reads CASSKRGDEQFF. In DNA, the CDR3 is TGTGCCAGCAGTAAGCGGGGGGATGAGCAGTTCTTC.

This clone appeared a few times. This chain joins TRBV9 and TRBJ2-1, with D unresolved. Germline values: CDR1 SGDLS, CDR2 YYNGEE. Trimming removed 4 bases from V and 4 bases from J, with 21 bases in between. The CDR3 consists of 17 residues. CDR3: CASSPPLGSQRYNEQFF. CDR3 DNA: TGTGCCAGCAGCCCTCCCCTCGGGTCCCAGAGATACAATGAGCAGTTCTTC.

The chain uses TRBV7-8 and TRBJ2-6, with TRBD1 matching 7 bases. The CDR3 consists of 16 residues. The V gene end was trimmed by 1 base and the J gene end by 3 bases; junction bases not matched to a gene: 3. Germline loops: CDR1 SGHVS, CDR2 FQNEAQ. This CDR3 reads CASSLGGGGGANVLTF. As DNA, the CDR3 is TGTGCCAGCAGCTTAGGAGGGGGCGGTGGGGCCAACGTCCTGACTTTC.

CDR3 sequence: CASSLDVGQGAPYEQYF. DNA of the CDR3: TGTGCCAGCAGCTTAGATGTAGGACAGGGGGCACCCTACGAGCAGTACTTC. The chain uses TRBV11-2 and TRBJ2-7; TRBD1 agrees at 11 bases. The CDR3 consists of 17 residues. Trimming took 0 bases from V and 2 from J; bases not matched to a gene: 6. CDR1 SGHAT and CDR2 FQNNGV come from the germline V gene.

The V call is TRBV6-5, the J call TRBJ1-3; D may be TRBD1 (6 bases). CDR3 length: 16 amino acids. Germline V gene sequence: CDR1 MNHEY, CDR2 SVGAGI. Trimming left V 0 bases short and J 4 bases short, with 13 bases between. CDR3 DNA sequence: TGTGCCAGCAGTTACTCGAGGAGGGGGGGAGGAAACACCATATATTTT. This encodes CASSYSRRGGGNTIYF.

V is TRBV7-9 and J is TRBJ1-2, with D tentatively TRBD1 (6 bases). The CDR3 sequence is 15 residues long. Germline assignment: CDR1 SEHNR and CDR2 FQNEAQ (reference sequence). V dropped 5 bases and J dropped 0 bases, with 13 bases sitting between them. This CDR3 is CASSPRQAANYGYTF. The CDR3 DNA follows: TGTGCCAGCAGCCCCAGACAGGCGGCTAACTATGGCTACACCTTC.

CDR3 DNA: TGTGCCAGTAGTACAACAGGGCGTCCATCGGCCCAGCATTTT. Translation: CASSTTGRPSAQHF. The chain carries TRBV19 and TRBJ1-5, with a weak D call TRBD1 (6 bases). CDR1 and CDR2 (germline): LNHDA, SQIVND (reference sequence). The CDR3 spans 14 residues. V shed 4 bases and J shed 11 bases, with 18 bases lying between them. The entire variable domain, with the rest obtained from reference TRBV19 and TRBJ1-5, is as follows: DGGITQSPKYLFRKEGQNVTLSCEQNLNHDAMYWYRQDPGQGLRLIYYSQIVNDFQKGDIAEGYSVSREKKESFPLTVTSAQKNPTAFYLCASSTTGRPSAQHFGDGTRLSIL.

The chain has TRBV3-1 (or the pseudogene TRBV3-2) and TRBJ2-4, with D possibly matching TRBD1 (6 bases). The CDR3 covers 16 residues. From germline, CDR1 is LGHDT and CDR2 YNNKEL (reference sequence). The V gene lost 0 bases and the J gene lost 0 bases, with 9 bases spanning the gap. CDR3 amino acids: CASSQDLGGAKNIQYF. The CDR3 nucleotides are TGTGCCAGCAGCCAAGATCTAGGGGGAGCCAAAAACATTCAGTACTTC.

This clone came up a few times. The rearrangement links TRBV7-3 to TRBJ2-7, with D perhaps TRBD1 (5 bases). This CDR3 comprises 14 residues. V lost 5 bases to trimming and J lost 0 bases, with 11 bases between them. Germline-derived CDR1 and CDR2 are SGHTA and FQGTGA. This CDR3 reads CASSPDSNSYEQYF. In DNA, the CDR3 is TGTGCCAGCAGCCCCGACAGTAACTCCTACGAGCAGTACTTC.

The gene calls are TRBV7-9 and TRBJ1-3; a weak D match, TRBD1 (6 bases). Germline V gene sequence: CDR1 SEHNR, CDR2 FQNEAQ (reference sequence). Trimming left V 6 bases short and J 0 bases short, with 15 bases between. The CDR3 runs to 16 residues. This CDR3 is CASSYAGANSGNTIYF. The CDR3 nucleotides read TGTGCCAGCAGTTATGCGGGGGCTAACTCTGGAAACACCATATATTTT.

The V gene is TRBV29-1, the J gene TRBJ2-3, with a tentative D call TRBD1 (6 bases). CDR3 size: 12 residues. V lost 8 bases to trimming and J lost 6 bases, with 15 bases between them. Germline V gene sequence: CDR1 SQVTM, CDR2 ANQGSEA. The CDR3 loop is CSILTGTDTQYF. As DNA, the CDR3 is TGCAGCATCCTTACAGGGACGGATACGCAGTATTTT.

This chain joins TRBV28 and TRBJ2-7; D remains ambiguous. This CDR3 has 14 amino acids. Trimming stripped 6 bases from V and 5 bases from J, with 17 bases between. CDR1 MDHEN and CDR2 SYDVKM come from the germline V gene. CDR3 bases: TGTGCCAGCAGCCCGGTTTATGGTGTCCACGAGCAGTACTTC. Translation gives CASSPVYGVHEQYF. Variable domain in full (rest from reference TRBV28 and TRBJ2-7): DVKVTQSSRYLVKRTGEKVFLECVQDMDHENMFWYRQDPGLGLRLIYFSYDVKMKEKGDIPEGYSVSREKKERFSLILESASTNQTSMYLCASSPVYGVHEQYFGPGTRLTVT.

The rearrangement uses TRBV19 and TRBJ2-2, with 11 nucleotides matching TRBD1. Losses at the gene ends were 6 bases for V and 4 bases for J; bases not matched to a gene: 7. This CDR3 comprises 16 residues. In germline, CDR1 is LNHDA, CDR2 SQIVND (reference sequence). DNA of the CDR3: TGTGCCAGTAGCCGGACAGGGGGCCAGGTCACCGGGGAGCTGTTTTTT. This translates into CASSRTGGQVTGELFF.

This sequence joins TRBV10-2 and TRBJ1-6; D is unresolved. The CDR3 loop spans 15 amino acids. Trimming pared 3 bases from V and 6 bases from J, leaving 12 bases between. CDR1 WSHSY and CDR2 SAAADI come from the germline V gene. CDR3 region: CASSEIRNGNSPLHF. The CDR3 coding sequence is TGCGCCAGCAGTGAAATCAGGAACGGTAATTCACCCCTCCACTTT.

The rearrangement uses TRBV28 and TRBJ2-1, with a weak D call TRBD2 (5 bases). Germline V gene lookup returns CDR1 MDHEN and CDR2 SYDVKM. The CDR3 is made up of 16 amino acids. The V end was cut by 5 bases, the J end by 0 bases, with 14 bases between. The CDR3 here is CASSVGDGISYNEQFF. CDR3 nucleotides: TGTGCCAGCAGTGTGGGTGACGGGATCTCCTACAATGAGCAGTTCTTC. The full variable domain, rest sourced from reference TRBV28 and TRBJ2-1, is DVKVTQSSRYLVKRTGEKVFLECVQDMDHENMFWYRQDPGLGLRLIYFSYDVKMKEKGDIPEGYSVSREKKERFSLILESASTNQTSMYLCASSVGDGISYNEQFFGPGTRLTVL.

V usage is TRBV29-1 and J usage is TRBJ2-1, with 8 positions matching TRBD1. Germline lookup yields CDR1 SQVTM and CDR2 ANQGSEA. The CDR3 runs to 15 residues. The V and J ends lost 1 base and 4 bases, in that order; junction bases with no gene match: 6. CDR3 DNA: TGCAGCGTTGAAGGGGGGGACAGGAGATACAATGAGCAGTTCTTC. Translating gives CSVEGGDRRYNEQFF.